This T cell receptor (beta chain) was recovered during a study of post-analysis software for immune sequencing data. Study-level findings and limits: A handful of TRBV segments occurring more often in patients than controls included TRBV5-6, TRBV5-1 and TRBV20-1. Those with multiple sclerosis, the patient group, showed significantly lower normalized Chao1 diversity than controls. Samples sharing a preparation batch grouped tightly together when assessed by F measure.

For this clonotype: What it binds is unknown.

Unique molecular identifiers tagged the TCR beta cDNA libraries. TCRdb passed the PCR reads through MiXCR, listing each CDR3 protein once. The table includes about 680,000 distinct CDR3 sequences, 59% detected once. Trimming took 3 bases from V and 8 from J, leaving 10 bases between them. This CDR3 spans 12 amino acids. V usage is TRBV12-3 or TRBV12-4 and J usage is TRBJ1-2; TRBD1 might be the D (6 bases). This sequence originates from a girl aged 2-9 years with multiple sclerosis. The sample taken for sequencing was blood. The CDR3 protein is CASSFRDNGYTF. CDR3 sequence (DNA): TGTGCCAGCAGTTTTCGGGACAACGGCTACACCTTC.